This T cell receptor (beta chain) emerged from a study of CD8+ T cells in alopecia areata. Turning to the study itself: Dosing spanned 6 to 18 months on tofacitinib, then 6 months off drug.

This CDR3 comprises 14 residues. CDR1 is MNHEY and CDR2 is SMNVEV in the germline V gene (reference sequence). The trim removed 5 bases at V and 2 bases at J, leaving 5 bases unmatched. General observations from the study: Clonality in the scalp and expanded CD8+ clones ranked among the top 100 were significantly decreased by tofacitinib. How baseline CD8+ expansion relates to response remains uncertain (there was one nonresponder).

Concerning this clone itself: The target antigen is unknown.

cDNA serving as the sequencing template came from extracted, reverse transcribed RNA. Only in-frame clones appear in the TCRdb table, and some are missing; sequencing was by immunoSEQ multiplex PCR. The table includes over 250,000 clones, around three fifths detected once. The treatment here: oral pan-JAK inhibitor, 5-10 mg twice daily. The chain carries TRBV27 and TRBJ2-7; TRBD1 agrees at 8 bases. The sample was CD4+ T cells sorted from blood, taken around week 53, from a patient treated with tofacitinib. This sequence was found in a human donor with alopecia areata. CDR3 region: CASSMDRVPYEQYF. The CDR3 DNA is TGTGCCAGCAGTATGGACAGGGTACCCTACGAGCAGTACTTC.